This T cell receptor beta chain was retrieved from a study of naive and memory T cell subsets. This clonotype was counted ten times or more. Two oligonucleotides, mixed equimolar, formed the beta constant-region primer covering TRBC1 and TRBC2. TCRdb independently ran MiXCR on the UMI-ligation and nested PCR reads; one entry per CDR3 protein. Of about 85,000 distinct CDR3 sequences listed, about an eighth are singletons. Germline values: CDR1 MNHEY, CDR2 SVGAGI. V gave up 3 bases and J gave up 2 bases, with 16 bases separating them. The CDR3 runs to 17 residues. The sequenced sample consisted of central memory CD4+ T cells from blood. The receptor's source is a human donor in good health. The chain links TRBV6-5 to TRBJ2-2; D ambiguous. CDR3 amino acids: CASSYSPSRSNTGELFF. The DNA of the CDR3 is TGTGCCAGCAGTTATTCCCCCAGCAGGAGCAACACCGGGGAGCTGTTTTTT.